These 24 T cell receptor beta chains were all obtained from the same sample, sequenced in a study of T cell responses to AZD1222 COVID-19 vaccine. Profiling relied on immunoSEQ multiplex PCR, and the TCRdb table lists in-frame clones only, not all of them. Of approximately 140,000 clones listed, roughly 91% are singletons. The specimen was peripheral blood, collected on day 0 of AZD1222 vaccination. All receptors come from an adult in good health.

This clone showed up just once. The chain employs TRBV18 and TRBJ2-7; D unclear. The CDR3 spans 13 residues. V was cut by 3 bases and J by 5 bases, with 11 bases left in between. Germline V gene sequence: CDR1 KGHSH, CDR2 LQKENI. CDR3: CASSPLDPHEQYF. CDR3 in DNA: TGTGCCAGCTCACCCTTGGACCCCCACGAGCAGTACTTC.

The rearrangement links TRBV5-1 to TRBJ2-7; tentative D call: TRBD2 (5 bases). The CDR3 is made up of 14 amino acids. CDR1 is SGHRS, CDR2 YFSETQ, per germline. V shed 1 base and J shed 6 bases, with 14 bases lying between them. CDR3 in amino acids: CASSLSSEAGEQYF. DNA of the CDR3: TGCGCCAGCAGCTTGAGCAGTGAGGCGGGCGAGCAGTACTTC.

The chain employs TRBV2 and TRBJ2-5; D is unresolved. Trimming pared 4 bases from V and 5 bases from J, leaving 11 bases between. CDR3 length: 13 residues. Germline CDR1 reads SNHLY; CDR2 reads FYNNEI. The CDR3 DNA is TGTGCCAGCAGTGGGGTGGCCCTGGAGACCCAGTACTTC. This codes for CASSGVALETQYF.

V and J are TRBV5-1 and TRBJ1-2; TRBD1 agrees at 9 bases. Losses at the gene ends were 5 bases for V and 7 bases for J; bases not matched to a gene: 9. In germline, CDR1 is SGHRS, CDR2 YFSETQ. The CDR3 contains 14 residues. The CDR3 spells CASRPETGGSGYTF. The CDR3 bases are TGCGCCAGCAGGCCAGAGACAGGGGGAAGTGGCTACACCTTC.

This clone showed up just once. V usage is TRBV4-3 and J usage is TRBJ1-4; a possible D gene is TRBD1 (6 bases). The CDR3 is made up of 16 amino acids. The germline V gene has CDR1 LGHNA and CDR2 YSLEER. V was clipped by 0 bases and J by 2 bases, with 10 bases between them. CDR3 sequence (DNA): TGCGCCAGCAGCCAAGATTCGGGGGGCACTAATGAAAAACTGTTTTTT. Its protein product is CASSQDSGGTNEKLFF.

This clone was observed a handful of times. The chain couples TRBV18 to TRBJ2-7, with D tentatively TRBD1 (5 bases). Trimming took off 3 bases at V and 5 bases at J, with 20 bases between the two ends. Germline values: CDR1 KGHSH, CDR2 LQKENI. The CDR3 is 16 residues long. This chain's CDR3 is CASSPGTGVSSDEQYF. CDR3 bases: TGTGCCAGCTCACCCGGAACAGGAGTCTCCTCAGACGAGCAGTACTTC.

The CDR3 region has the DNA TGTGCCAGCAGCGCCCAAATGGTGGGCCCGAACACCGGGGAGCTGTTTTTT. It specifies CASSAQMVGPNTGELFF. The rearrangement links TRBV9 to TRBJ2-2; no definite D call. CDR3 length equals 17 residues. Germline V gene sequence: CDR1 SGDLS, CDR2 YYNGEE. Trimming cost V 3 bases and J 0 bases, with 15 bases left between them.

V gene TRBV15 combines with J gene TRBJ2-3; D is uncertain. The germline gives CDR1 LNHNV, CDR2 YYDKDF (reference sequence). Between the trimmed V and J ends, which lost 1 base and 2 bases, there was a span of 7 bases. This CDR3 is built from 14 residues. The chain's CDR3 is CATSRGRATDTQYF. CDR3 nucleotide sequence: TGTGCCACCAGCAGAGGTCGGGCCACAGATACGCAGTATTTT.

The chain couples TRBV7-2 to TRBJ2-2; unclear D gene. Germline loops: CDR1 SGHTA, CDR2 FQGNSA. The V end lost 3 bases, the J end lost 4 bases, and 12 bases lay between the germline ends. This CDR3 has 15 amino acids. The CDR3 DNA is TGTGCCAGCAGCTTGAGACAAATTCCCACCGGGGAGCTGTTTTTT. Protein product: CASSLRQIPTGELFF.

This chain links TRBV19 with TRBJ1-5; perhaps TRBD1 as D (6 bases). Germline V gene sequence: CDR1 LNHDA, CDR2 SQIVND (reference sequence). The CDR3 consists of 18 residues. The V end was cut by 6 bases, the J end by 5 bases, with 26 bases between. The CDR3 is CASSRLGGAKISDQPQHF. The CDR3 region has the DNA TGTGCCAGTAGCCGGTTAGGGGGGGCTAAGATCTCTGATCAGCCCCAGCATTTT. Full variable domain (outside the CDR3, taken from reference TRBV19 and TRBJ1-5): DGGITQSPKYLFRKEGQNVTLSCEQNLNHDAMYWYRQDPGQGLRLIYYSQIVNDFQKGDIAEGYSVSREKKESFPLTVTSAQKNPTAFYLCASSRLGGAKISDQPQHFGDGTRLSIL.

This chain joins TRBV20-1 and TRBJ2-7; tentative D call: TRBD2 (5 bases). The germline CDR1 and CDR2 sequences are DFQATT and SNEGSKA (reference sequence). Trimming removed 3 bases at V and 3 bases at J, with 12 bases between. This CDR3 is 13 amino acids long. DNA of the CDR3: TGCAGTGCTAGTCTTTTTGCGGGCTACGAGCAGTACTTC. Residues: CSASLFAGYEQYF.

This clone was detected only a few times. The chain links TRBV7-8 to TRBJ2-2; 8 bases are a match to TRBD2. V shed 8 bases and J 0 bases; nucleotides not matched to a gene: 8. Germline CDR1 and CDR2: SGHVS and FQNEAQ. The CDR3 loop spans 16 amino acids. This chain's CDR3 is CASGGSGGANTGELFF. As DNA, the CDR3 is TGTGCCAGCGGGGGGAGCGGGGGAGCGAACACCGGGGAGCTGTTTTTT.

This chain joins TRBV4-3 and TRBJ1-2; D is unclear. This CDR3 spans 15 amino acids. Trimming stripped 0 bases from V and 4 bases from J, with 12 bases between. Germline V lookup: CDR1 LGHNA, CDR2 YSLEER. The CDR3 here is CASSQDQRRLYGYTF. CDR3 nucleotides: TGCGCCAGCAGCCAAGATCAGCGGCGGCTCTATGGCTACACCTTC.

This clone was seen once. V usage is TRBV6-5 and J usage is TRBJ2-7; 8 nucleotides line up with TRBD1. The germline V gene has CDR1 MNHEY and CDR2 SVGAGI. Germline trimming cut 8 bases from V and 4 bases from J; bases unmatched to any gene: 13. The CDR3 is 15 residues long. CDR3 nucleotide sequence: TGTGCCAGCCTCAAGATCCCAGGGGGCCTATACGAGCAGTACTTC. Its translation is CASLKIPGGLYEQYF.

This chain connects TRBV10-3 to TRBJ2-6; D perhaps matches TRBD1 (5 bases). The CDR3 contains 20 residues. Germline V lookup: CDR1 ENHRY, CDR2 SYGVKD. V shed 0 bases and J shed 2 bases, with 20 bases lying between them. The CDR3 DNA sequence: TGTGCCATCAGTGAGTCGAAGGGGTCAGGATCTCAGACTGGGGCCAACGTCCTGACTTTC. Translated, it gives CAISESKGSGSQTGANVLTF.

The chain is built from TRBV10-2 and TRBJ1-6; maybe TRBD1 (6 bases). The CDR3 has 15 amino acids. CDR1 and CDR2 (germline): WSHSY, SAAADI. Between the trimmed V and J ends, which lost 5 bases and 6 bases, there was a span of 14 bases. CDR3 sequence (DNA): TGCGCCAGCAGTCCAGGGGCCCGGGGTAATTCACCCCTCCACTTT. Protein sequence: CASSPGARGNSPLHF.

The V gene is TRBV14, the J gene TRBJ2-7; D is possibly TRBD1 (5 bases). The CDR3 is 13 amino acids. Germline loops: CDR1 SGHDN, CDR2 FVKESK. Trimming left V 3 bases short and J 5 bases short, with 11 bases between. CDR3 sequence (DNA): TGTGCCAGCAGCCATGCAGCAGGGAACGAGCAGTACTTC. This gives the protein CASSHAAGNEQYF.

This chain links TRBV6-5 with TRBJ1-2, with D perhaps matching TRBD1 (5 bases). The CDR3 consists of 14 residues. V shed 2 bases and J shed 2 bases, with 9 bases lying between them. In germline, CDR1 is MNHEY, CDR2 SVGAGI. The CDR3 is CASSYEGLNYGYTF. CDR3 in DNA: TGTGCCAGCAGTTACGAGGGGTTGAACTATGGCTACACCTTC.

This chain uses TRBV6-2 or TRBV6-3 with TRBJ1-2; the D gene is possibly TRBD1 (5 bases). The CDR3 totals 12 residues. The germline V gene encodes CDR1 MNHEY and CDR2 SVGEGT. The V gene lost 5 bases and the J gene lost 6 bases, with 10 bases spanning the gap. CDR3 loop: CASSRTYDGYTF. For the CDR3, the DNA is TGTGCCAGCAGTCGGACATACGATGGCTACACCTTC.

The CDR3 region is CASSWSRPIGGKETQYF. The CDR3 nucleotides are TGTGCCAGCAGCTGGTCTCGTCCCATCGGGGGCAAGGAGACCCAGTACTTC. The chain joins TRBV6-2 or TRBV6-3 to TRBJ2-5; TRBD1 or TRBD2 may be the D gene (6 bases each). The germline V gene encodes CDR1 MNHEY and CDR2 SVGEGT. The germline V and J ends were trimmed by 6 bases and 5 bases, with 25 bases remaining between them. The CDR3 consists of 17 residues.

The chain couples TRBV7-2 to TRBJ2-3, with 8 nucleotides matching TRBD2. CDR3 length equals 16 residues. The trim removed 1 base at V and 2 bases at J, leaving 5 bases unmatched. Germline V gene sequence: CDR1 SGHTA, CDR2 FQGNSA. CDR3 DNA: TGTGCCAGCAGCTTAGGGCGGGGGGTTGACACAGATACGCAGTATTTT. Protein sequence: CASSLGRGVDTDTQYF.

The CDR3 here is CASSVDGISEAFF. CDR3 DNA: TGTGCCAGCAGCGTAGATGGGATATCTGAAGCTTTCTTT. The rearrangement uses TRBV9 and TRBJ1-1; D is ambiguous. CDR3 size: 13 residues. Trimming removed 0 bases from V and 6 bases from J, with 9 bases in between. Looked up from germline, CDR1 is SGDLS and CDR2 is YYNGEE.

This chain uses TRBV5-6 with TRBJ1-2; D uncertain. Between the trimmed V and J ends, which lost 5 bases and 8 bases, there was a span of 16 bases. This CDR3 spans 13 amino acids. The V gene's germline CDR1 is SGHDT and CDR2 YYEEEE. CDR3: CASRNQVTGGYTF. CDR3 in DNA: TGTGCCAGCAGGAACCAAGTCACCGGGGGCTACACCTTC.

The CDR3 is CASSYRDLKRQPQHF. As DNA, the CDR3 is TGTGCCAGCAGTTACAGAGACCTAAAGAGACAGCCCCAGCATTTT. The rearrangement uses TRBV6-2 or TRBV6-3 and TRBJ1-5; D unclear. The V gene's germline CDR1 is MNHEY and CDR2 SVGEGT. The CDR3 totals 15 residues. Trimming removed 2 bases at V and 7 bases at J, with 15 bases between.